The 21 T cell receptor beta chains presented below share a single source sample, sequenced in a study of Graves' ophthalmopathy and Graves' hyperthyroidism. Amplification of TCR beta CDR3 regions used RNA transcripts. RT-PCR was first run with HTBI primers, then multiplex PCR in a second round. TCRdb independently ran MiXCR on the multiplex PCR reads; one entry per CDR3 protein. In the table there are about 210,000 distinct CDR3 sequences, around 28% of which are singletons. What was sequenced was peripheral blood. These receptors were taken from a man aged 50-59 years with Graves' ophthalmopathy.

This clonotype showed up many times. The chain uses TRBV7-9 and TRBJ2-5; TRBD2 matches at 7 bases. Trimming took 3 bases from V and 2 from J; bases not matched to a gene: 9. CDR1 and CDR2 from the germline V gene are SEHNR and FQNEAQ (reference sequence). The CDR3 spans 16 residues. CDR3 region: CASSFFRLAAQETQYF. DNA for the CDR3: TGTGCCAGCAGCTTTTTCCGGCTAGCGGCGCAAGAGACCCAGTACTTC.

This clonotype has ten or more counts. This chain joins TRBV12-3 or TRBV12-4 and TRBJ2-7, with D maybe TRBD2 (6 bases). This CDR3 comprises 14 residues. The germline V and J ends were trimmed by 1 base and 5 bases, with 12 bases remaining between them. This CDR3 is CASSLVPSADEQYF. The CDR3 nucleotides are TGTGCCAGCAGTTTAGTCCCTAGCGCGGACGAGCAGTACTTC.

Many counts were recorded for this clonotype. CDR3 nucleotides: TGCAGTGTCGCCGGACACGCCTATGGCTACACCTTC. Amino acid sequence: CSVAGHAYGYTF. The gene calls are TRBV20-1 and TRBJ1-2; maybe TRBD1 (5 bases). The CDR3 totals 12 residues. V was pared by 7 bases and J by 4 bases, with 13 bases between. Germline CDR1 is DFQATT and CDR2 is SNEGSKA (reference sequence).

This sequence joins TRBV19 and TRBJ1-1, with D maybe TRBD1 (5 bases). V gave up 2 bases and J gave up 0 bases, with 10 bases separating them. Germline loops: CDR1 LNHDA, CDR2 SQIVND (reference sequence). The CDR3 is 15 amino acids. CDR3 DNA sequence: TGTGCCAGTAGTATATGGGGCGGACTGAACACTGAAGCTTTCTTT. This codes for CASSIWGGLNTEAFF. Full variable domain (outside the CDR3, taken from reference TRBV19 and TRBJ1-1): DGGITQSPKYLFRKEGQNVTLSCEQNLNHDAMYWYRQDPGQGLRLIYYSQIVNDFQKGDIAEGYSVSREKKESFPLTVTSAQKNPTAFYLCASSIWGGLNTEAFFGQGTRLTVV.

This clonotype was recorded many times. This chain connects TRBV6-4 to TRBJ2-7; 14 nucleotides agree with TRBD2. CDR3 length equals 18 residues. V was pared by 6 bases and J by 5 bases, with 15 bases of the junction left unmatched. Germline CDR1 reads MRHNA; CDR2 reads SNTAGT. The CDR3 sequence is CASRSSYKKGLAGDEQYF. The CDR3 bases are TGTGCCAGCAGGAGCTCCTATAAGAAGGGACTAGCGGGAGACGAGCAGTACTTC.

This chain links TRBV28 with TRBJ2-2; tentative D call: TRBD1 (5 bases). Trimming took off 5 bases at V and 7 bases at J, with 14 bases between the two ends. The CDR3 totals 14 residues. CDR1 and CDR2 (germline): MDHEN, SYDVKM. As DNA, the CDR3 is TGTGCCAGCAGTCTAGGGGTTATGGTCGGGGAGCTGTTTTTT. It encodes CASSLGVMVGELFF. The variable domain in full, completed from reference TRBV28 and TRBJ2-2, reads DVKVTQSSRYLVKRTGEKVFLECVQDMDHENMFWYRQDPGLGLRLIYFSYDVKMKEKGDIPEGYSVSREKKERFSLILESASTNQTSMYLCASSLGVMVGELFFGEGSRLTVL.

This clonotype was counted at least ten times. The chain employs TRBV6-5 and TRBJ2-5; D uncertain. The CDR3 spans 13 residues. Germline V gene data show CDR1 as MNHEY and CDR2 as SVGAGI. Trimming removed 3 bases from V and 3 bases from J, with 8 bases in between. As DNA, the CDR3 is TGTGCCAGCAGTTATACATTCAAAGAGACCCAGTACTTC. It yields the protein CASSYTFKETQYF.

This clonotype was detected only a few times. The chain employs TRBV6-1 and TRBJ2-7; 8 bases map to TRBD1. The V gene end was trimmed by 7 bases and the J gene end by 4 bases; junction bases not matched to a gene: 9. The CDR3 length is 14 residues. From germline, CDR1 is MNHNS and CDR2 SASEGT. CDR3 in DNA: TGTGCCAGCACCGAGGACAGGGACGGGTACGAGCAGTACTTC. Amino acid sequence: CASTEDRDGYEQYF.

This clonotype was recorded once. V is TRBV10-3 and J is TRBJ2-5; TRBD1 might be the D (6 bases). In germline, CDR1 is ENHRY, CDR2 SYGVKD. This CDR3 contains 13 residues. Trimming took 3 bases from V and 4 from J, leaving 9 bases between them. As DNA, the CDR3 is TGTGCCATCAGTGAATGGGGGCGAGAGACCCAGTACTTC. It codes for CAISEWGRETQYF.

CDR3 sequence reads: CASSETPGGYEQYF. The CDR3 DNA is TGTGCCAGCAGTGAGACCCCGGGGGGTTACGAGCAGTACTTC. The V and J genes are TRBV6-1 and TRBJ2-7; 7 nucleotides align to TRBD2. CDR1 and CDR2 (germline): MNHNS, SASEGT. With 3 bases clipped from V and 4 bases from J, the junction kept 6 bases outside the gene matches. The CDR3 is 14 residues long.

This clonotype was detected ten times or more. V and J are TRBV19 and TRBJ2-7; 8 bases agree with TRBD2. Germline V gene lookup returns CDR1 LNHDA and CDR2 SQIVND (reference sequence). Trimming removed 1 base from V and 4 bases from J; junction bases left unmatched: 6. CDR3 length: 15 residues. CDR3 sequence (DNA): TGTGCCAGTAGTATAGGAAGCGGGAGAGATTACGAGCAGTACTTC. Its translation: CASSIGSGRDYEQYF.

Ten or more counts support this clonotype. This chain links TRBV6-5 with TRBJ2-7; 9 bases align to TRBD2. CDR3 length: 15 amino acids. Germline-derived CDR1 and CDR2 are MNHEY and SVGAGI. Trimming cost V 1 base and J 4 bases; bases outside gene matches: 5. The CDR3 DNA follows: TGTGCCAGCAGTTACTTTGGTAGCGGGAGTTACGAGCAGTACTTC. As protein: CASSYFGSGSYEQYF.

This clonotype has ten or more counts. The CDR3 spells CASSLPGLAGETQYF. In DNA, the CDR3 is TGTGCCAGCAGCTTGCCCGGACTAGCGGGAGAGACCCAGTACTTC. The chain joins TRBV5-5 to TRBJ2-5; 11 bases fit TRBD2. This CDR3 region has 15 residues. The trim removed 1 base at V and 4 bases at J, leaving 3 bases unmatched. The germline gives CDR1 SGHKS, CDR2 YYEKEE (reference sequence).

There are many counts of this clonotype. The genes are TRBV29-1 and TRBJ1-1; a weak D match, TRBD1 (5 bases). The germline V and J ends were trimmed by 4 bases and 1 base, with 10 bases remaining between them. CDR3 size: 13 residues. Germline CDR1 reads SQVTM; CDR2 reads ANQGSEA. This CDR3 is CSVGEGTNTEAFF. The CDR3 DNA follows: TGCAGCGTTGGAGAGGGGACGAACACTGAAGCTTTCTTT.

The rearrangement joins TRBV7-8 to TRBJ2-7; the match to TRBD2 covers 9 bases. V was pared by 6 bases and J by 6 bases, with 12 bases of the junction left unmatched. Germline assignment: CDR1 SGHVS and CDR2 FQNEAQ. This CDR3 region has 15 residues. CDR3 residues: CASSSLAGAGGEQYF. The CDR3 DNA follows: TGTGCCAGCAGTTCGTTAGCGGGAGCGGGGGGCGAGCAGTACTTC.

This clonotype was seen repeatedly, ten times or more. The V and J genes are TRBV6-5 and TRBJ2-7; 7 nucleotides agree with TRBD1. The V gene's germline CDR1 is MNHEY and CDR2 SVGAGI. The CDR3 sequence is 15 residues long. V lost 6 bases, J lost 2 bases, and 10 bases stayed unmatched. Here the CDR3 DNA reads TGTGCCAGCAGGACCAACAGGGGACCCCCCTACGAGCAGTACTTC. This translates into CASRTNRGPPYEQYF.

A remark on this clonotype: The limits of the CDR3 on the DNA are not certain, so only TCRdb's listed CDR3 is given. The rearrangement joins TRBV6-2 or TRBV6-3 to TRBJ1-2; the table's D call of TRBD1 was not tested on the DNA. Germline CDR1 MNHEY, CDR2 SVGEGT. The CDR3 region is 19 residues in length, termini included. CDR3 protein: CASGWGSYEQYFGPGGYTF.

The chain has TRBV10-3 and TRBJ2-5, with 7 positions matching TRBD1. Germline CDR1 ENHRY, CDR2 SYGVKD. The CDR3 spans 14 residues. V trimming: 6 bases; J trimming: 2 bases; junction bases outside the gene matches: 6. The CDR3 DNA reads TGTGCCATCAGCTCGGGACAGCCTCAAGAGACCCAGTACTTC. This translates into CAISSGQPQETQYF.

In this sample, this clonotype turned up many times. This chain connects TRBV20-1 to TRBJ1-2; D is undetermined. The CDR3 runs to 13 residues. CDR1 and CDR2 from the germline V gene are DFQATT and SNEGSKA (reference sequence). The V end lost 0 bases, the J end lost 3 bases, and 8 bases lay between the germline ends. The CDR3 loop is CSARDRADYGYTF. CDR3 sequence (DNA): TGCAGTGCTAGAGATCGGGCAGACTATGGCTACACCTTC.

To note about this clonotype: This may be a read error: a much more frequent sequence differs by one nucleotide. The chain combines TRBV10-3 with TRBJ1-1; D ambiguous. Looked up from germline, CDR1 is ENHRY and CDR2 is SYGVKD. CDR3 length: 13 residues. The CDR3, as DNA: TGTGCCATCCGCCCTGGACTGAACACTGAATCTTTCTTT. Protein sequence: CAIRPGLNTESFF.

The chain carries TRBV4-1 and TRBJ1-1; the D gene is possibly TRBD1 (5 bases). The CDR3 loop spans 15 amino acids. The germline V gene encodes CDR1 MGHRA and CDR2 YSYEKL. V lost 0 bases and J 1 base, leaving 9 bases between the germline ends. The CDR3 bases are TGCGCCAGCAGCCAAGATTGGGGGAGGAACACTGAAGCTTTCTTT. Translated, it gives CASSQDWGRNTEAFF.